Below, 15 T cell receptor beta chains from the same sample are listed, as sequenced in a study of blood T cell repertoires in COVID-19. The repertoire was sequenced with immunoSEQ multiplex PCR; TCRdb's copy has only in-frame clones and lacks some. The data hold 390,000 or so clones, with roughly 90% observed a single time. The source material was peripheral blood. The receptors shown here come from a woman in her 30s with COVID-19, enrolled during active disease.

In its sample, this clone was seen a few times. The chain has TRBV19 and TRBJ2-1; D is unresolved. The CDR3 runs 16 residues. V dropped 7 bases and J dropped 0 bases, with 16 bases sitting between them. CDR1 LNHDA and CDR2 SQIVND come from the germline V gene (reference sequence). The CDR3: CASTLKASSSYNEQFF. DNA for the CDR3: TGTGCCAGTACCCTTAAAGCCTCAAGCTCCTACAATGAGCAGTTCTTC.

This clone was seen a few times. The CDR3 region is CASSPTGVSYEQYF. Here the CDR3 DNA reads TGTGCCAGCAGCCCTACAGGGGTCTCCTACGAGCAGTACTTC. The chain joins TRBV3-1 (or the pseudogene TRBV3-2) to TRBJ2-7, with TRBD1 matching over 7 bases. The V gene end was trimmed by 4 bases and the J gene end by 0 bases; junction bases not matched to a gene: 3. Germline lookup yields CDR1 LGHDT and CDR2 YNNKEL (reference sequence). This CDR3 contains 14 residues.

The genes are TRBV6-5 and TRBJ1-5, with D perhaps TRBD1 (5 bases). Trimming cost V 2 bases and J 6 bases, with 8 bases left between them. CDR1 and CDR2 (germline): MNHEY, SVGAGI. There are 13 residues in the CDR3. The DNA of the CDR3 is TGTGCCAGCAGTTACCAGGGAGGTCAGCCCCAGCATTTT. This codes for CASSYQGGQPQHF.

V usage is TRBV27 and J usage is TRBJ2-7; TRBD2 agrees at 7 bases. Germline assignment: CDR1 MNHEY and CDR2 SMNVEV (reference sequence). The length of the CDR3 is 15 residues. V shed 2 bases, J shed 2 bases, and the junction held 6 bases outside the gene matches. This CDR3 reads CASSLVTGGPYEQYF. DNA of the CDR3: TGTGCCAGCAGTTTAGTCACGGGGGGACCCTACGAGCAGTACTTC.

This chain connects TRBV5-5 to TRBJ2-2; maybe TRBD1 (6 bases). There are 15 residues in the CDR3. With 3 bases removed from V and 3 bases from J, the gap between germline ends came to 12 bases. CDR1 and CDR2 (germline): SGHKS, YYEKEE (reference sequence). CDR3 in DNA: TGTGCCAGCAGCTGGGACACAGGGTACACCGGGGAGCTGTTTTTT. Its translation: CASSWDTGYTGELFF.

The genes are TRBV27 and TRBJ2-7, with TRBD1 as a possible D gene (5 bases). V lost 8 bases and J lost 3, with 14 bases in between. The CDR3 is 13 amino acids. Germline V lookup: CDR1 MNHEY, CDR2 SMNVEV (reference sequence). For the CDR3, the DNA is TGTGCCAGCCAAGACAGCTACTACTACGAGCAGTACTTC. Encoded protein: CASQDSYYYEQYF.

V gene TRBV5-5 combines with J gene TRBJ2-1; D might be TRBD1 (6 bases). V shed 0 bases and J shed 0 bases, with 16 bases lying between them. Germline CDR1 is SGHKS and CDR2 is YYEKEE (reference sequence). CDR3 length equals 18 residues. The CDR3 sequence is CASSLGINRVYSYNEQFF. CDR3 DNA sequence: TGTGCCAGCAGCTTGGGGATCAACAGGGTCTACTCCTACAATGAGCAGTTCTTC.

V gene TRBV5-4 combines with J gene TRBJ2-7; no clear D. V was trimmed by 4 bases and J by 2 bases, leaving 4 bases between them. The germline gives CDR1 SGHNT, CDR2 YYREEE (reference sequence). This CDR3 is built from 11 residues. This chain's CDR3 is CASSRAYEQYF. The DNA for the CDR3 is TGTGCCAGCAGCCGTGCCTACGAGCAGTACTTC.

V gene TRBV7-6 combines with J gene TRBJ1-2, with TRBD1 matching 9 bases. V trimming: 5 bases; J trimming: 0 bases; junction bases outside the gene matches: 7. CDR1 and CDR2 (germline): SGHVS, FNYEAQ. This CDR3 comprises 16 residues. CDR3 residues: CASSPLGTGPNYGYTF. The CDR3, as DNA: TGTGCCAGCAGCCCCCTTGGGACAGGGCCTAACTATGGCTACACCTTC.

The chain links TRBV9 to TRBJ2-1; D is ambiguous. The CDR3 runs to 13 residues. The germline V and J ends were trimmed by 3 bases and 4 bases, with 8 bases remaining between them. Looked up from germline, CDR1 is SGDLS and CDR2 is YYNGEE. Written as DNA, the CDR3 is TGTGCCAGCAGCGGACCAGCGTACAATGAGCAGTTCTTC. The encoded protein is CASSGPAYNEQFF.

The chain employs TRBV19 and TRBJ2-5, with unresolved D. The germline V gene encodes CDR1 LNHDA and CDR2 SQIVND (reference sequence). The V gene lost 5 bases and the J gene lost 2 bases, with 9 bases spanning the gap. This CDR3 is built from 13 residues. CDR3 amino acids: CASSRHPQETQYF. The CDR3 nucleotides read TGTGCCAGTAGTCGACACCCGCAAGAGACCCAGTACTTC.

CDR3 sequence: CASSSGTGGRDYGYTF. CDR3 coding DNA: TGTGCCAGCAGTTCGGGGACAGGGGGCCGGGACTATGGCTACACCTTC. The V call is TRBV27, the J call TRBJ1-2; 12 positions agree with TRBD1. Germline values: CDR1 MNHEY, CDR2 SMNVEV (reference sequence). The junction had 6 bases not matched to a gene; V was cut back by 4 bases and J by 3 bases. The CDR3 consists of 16 residues.

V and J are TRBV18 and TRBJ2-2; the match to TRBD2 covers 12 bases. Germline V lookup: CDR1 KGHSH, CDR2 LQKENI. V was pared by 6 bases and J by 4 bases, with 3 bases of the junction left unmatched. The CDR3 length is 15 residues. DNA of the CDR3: TGTGCCAGCTCGACTAGCGGGAGTGCCACCGGGGAGCTGTTTTTT. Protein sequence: CASSTSGSATGELFF.

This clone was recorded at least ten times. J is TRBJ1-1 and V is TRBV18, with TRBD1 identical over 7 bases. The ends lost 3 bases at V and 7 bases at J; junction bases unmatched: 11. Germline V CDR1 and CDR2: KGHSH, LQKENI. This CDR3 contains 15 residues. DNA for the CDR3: TGTGCCAGCTCACCTACACAGGGGATCCATTTTGAAGCTTTCTTT. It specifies CASSPTQGIHFEAFF.

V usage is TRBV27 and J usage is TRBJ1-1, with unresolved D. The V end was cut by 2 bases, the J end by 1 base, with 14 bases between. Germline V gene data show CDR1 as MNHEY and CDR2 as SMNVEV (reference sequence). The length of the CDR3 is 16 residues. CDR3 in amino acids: CASSLDWPGANTEAFF. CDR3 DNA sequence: TGTGCCAGCAGTTTAGATTGGCCAGGCGCGAACACTGAAGCTTTCTTT.